The 25 T cell receptor beta chains presented below share a single source sample, sequenced in a study of T cell responses to AZD1222 COVID-19 vaccine. This table comes from immunoSEQ multiplex PCR, and its TCRdb copy is limited to in-frame clones, with some not included. The sample shows about 120,000 clones, about 90% of them seen only once. Sequencing was performed on peripheral blood, taken on day 0 of AZD1222 vaccination. These receptors were taken from an adult in good health.

The chain uses TRBV5-1 and TRBJ2-5, with 13 bases fitting TRBD2. The junction had 6 bases not matched to a gene; V was cut back by 5 bases and J by 2 bases. Germline V lookup: CDR1 SGHRS, CDR2 YFSETQ. The CDR3 runs 16 residues. In nucleotides, the CDR3 is TGCGCCAGCAGAACCAGACTAGCGGGGGGTCAAGAGACCCAGTACTTC. This gives the protein CASRTRLAGGQETQYF. Drawing the rest from reference TRBV5-1 and TRBJ2-5, the complete variable domain is KAGVTQTPRYLIKTRGQQVTLSCSPISGHRSVSWYQQTPGQGLQFLFEYFSETQRNKGNFPGRFSGRQFSNSRSEMNVSTLELGDSALYLCASRTRLAGGQETQYFGPGTRLLVL.

The rearrangement joins TRBV28 to TRBJ1-1; no firm D call. Deletions cut 3 bases from V and 7 bases from J, with 12 bases between. The germline CDR1 and CDR2 sequences are MDHEN and SYDVKM. CDR3 length equals 13 residues. This chain's CDR3 is CASSFISGVEAFF. The CDR3 nucleotides are TGTGCCAGCAGTTTCATTTCGGGCGTTGAAGCTTTCTTT.

The chain has TRBV5-1 and TRBJ2-7; a weak D match, TRBD1 (5 bases). CDR3 length: 12 residues. Germline values: CDR1 SGHRS, CDR2 YFSETQ. Trimming cost V 5 bases and J 3 bases, with 9 bases left between them. CDR3 residues: CASSLQDYEQYF. CDR3 DNA sequence: TGCGCCAGCAGTCTACAGGACTACGAGCAGTACTTC.

The chain has TRBV29-1 and TRBJ2-3; no reliable D call. The CDR3 runs to 12 residues. The V end lost 2 bases, the J end lost 4 bases, and 7 bases lay between the germline ends. Per germline, CDR1 SQVTM and CDR2 ANQGSEA. CDR3 coding DNA: TGCAGCGTTGAAAGGGATTCAGATACGCAGTATTTT. Protein: CSVERDSDTQYF.

This chain connects TRBV5-4 to TRBJ2-1; D possibly matches TRBD1 or TRBD2 (5 bases each). The germline V gene encodes CDR1 SGHNT and CDR2 YYREEE (reference sequence). The CDR3 covers 16 residues. The germline V and J ends were trimmed by 6 bases and 0 bases, with 16 bases remaining between them. Here the CDR3 reads CASNLLGVSSYNEQFF. DNA of the CDR3: TGTGCCAGCAACCTACTAGGGGTTAGCTCCTACAATGAGCAGTTCTTC.

The rearrangement links TRBV4-2 to TRBJ2-1, with a possible D match to TRBD2 (5 bases). The germline V and J ends were trimmed by 1 base and 5 bases, with 9 bases remaining between them. The CDR3 extends over 14 amino acids. Germline values: CDR1 LGHNA, CDR2 YNFKEQ. The CDR3 DNA follows: TGTGCCAGCAGCCAAGGGATGCGGGACAATGAGCAGTTCTTC. As protein: CASSQGMRDNEQFF.

The CDR3 nucleotides read TGTGCCATCAGTGAGGGTGCTAGCGGGGGGGTATCGGACTACAATGAGCAGTTCTTC. Its translation: CAISEGASGGVSDYNEQFF. V and J are TRBV10-3 and TRBJ2-1, with TRBD2 matching over 12 bases. With V trimmed by 2 bases and J by 3 bases, 11 bases remained unmatched. This CDR3 has 19 residues. In germline, CDR1 is ENHRY, CDR2 SYGVKD.

The chain recombines TRBV7-6 with TRBJ2-2; 14 bases fit TRBD2. Germline CDR1 and CDR2: SGHVS and FNYEAQ. The CDR3 covers 18 residues. Losses at the gene ends were 5 bases for V and 1 base for J; bases not matched to a gene: 6. CDR3 in amino acids: CASSRGLAGEVNTGELFF. CDR3 in DNA: TGTGCCAGCAGCCGGGGACTAGCGGGAGAGGTGAACACCGGGGAGCTGTTTTTT.

The CDR3 coding sequence is TGTGCCAGTAGTATAAGCACCGAGCAGTACTTC. As protein: CASSISTEQYF. The J gene is TRBJ2-7, the V gene TRBV19; D is unclear. The CDR3 is 11 amino acids. Germline V CDR1 and CDR2: LNHDA, SQIVND (reference sequence). The ends were cut back, 2 bases at V and 6 bases at J, with 5 bases in the middle.

The chain combines TRBV3-1 (or the pseudogene TRBV3-2) with TRBJ2-1; 10 nucleotides align to TRBD2. Trimming at V came to 4 bases and at J to 2 bases, leaving 8 bases not matched to a gene. The V gene's germline CDR1 is LGHDT and CDR2 YNNKEL (reference sequence). This CDR3 has 17 residues. This CDR3 reads CASSPSPLAGAYNEQFF. CDR3 DNA sequence: TGTGCCAGCAGCCCATCTCCCCTAGCGGGGGCCTACAATGAGCAGTTCTTC.

This chain links TRBV30 with TRBJ2-7; D is undetermined. CDR1 is GTSNPN, CDR2 SVGIG, per germline (reference sequence). The CDR3 is 11 residues long. The V end lost 0 bases, the J end lost 7 bases, and 7 bases lay between the germline ends. For the CDR3, the DNA is TGTGCCTGGAGTGTAACTGGGGAGCAGTACTTC. Translation gives CAWSVTGEQYF. The variable domain in full, completed from reference TRBV30 and TRBJ2-7, reads SQTIHQWPATLVQPVGSPLSLECTVEGTSNPNLYWYRQAAGRGLQLLFYSVGIGQISSEVPQNLSASRPQDRQFILSSKKLLLSDSGFYLCAWSVTGEQYFGPGTRLTVT.

The V and J genes are TRBV6-5 and TRBJ2-1; D is tentatively TRBD1 or TRBD2 (5 bases each). Germline lookup yields CDR1 MNHEY and CDR2 SVGAGI. V gave up 2 bases and J gave up 8 bases, with 16 bases separating them. The CDR3 totals 15 residues. The chain's CDR3 is CASSYPGRARYEQFF. Here the CDR3 DNA reads TGTGCCAGCAGTTACCCGGGGCGGGCGCGGTATGAGCAGTTCTTC.

The chain couples TRBV12-5 to TRBJ1-1; no clear D. Germline V CDR1 and CDR2: LGHNT, FRNRAP. The CDR3 consists of 12 residues. The germline V and J ends were trimmed by 5 bases and 4 bases, with 8 bases remaining between them. CDR3 nucleotide sequence: TGTGCTAGTGGTCGTTCCGGCACTGAAGCTTTCTTT. Amino acids: CASGRSGTEAFF. The variable domain in full, completed from reference TRBV12-5 and TRBJ1-1, reads DARVTQTPRHKVTEMGQEVTMRCQPILGHNTVFWYRQTMMQGLELLAYFRNRAPLDDSGMPKDRFSAEMPDATLATLKIQPSEPRDSAVYFCASGRSGTEAFFGQGTRLTVV.

The CDR3 coding sequence is TGTGCCTGGAGTGGCGGGGGGTCTTACAATGAGCAGTTCTTC. It codes for CAWSGGGSYNEQFF. The chain combines TRBV30 with TRBJ2-1; 8 bases fit TRBD2. CDR1 is GTSNPN, CDR2 SVGIG, per germline (reference sequence). This CDR3 is 14 amino acids long. Trimming cost V 1 base and J 4 bases; bases outside gene matches: 3.

The genes are TRBV2 and TRBJ1-5; D is perhaps TRBD1 (6 bases). Germline loops: CDR1 SNHLY, CDR2 FYNNEI. Trimming shortened V by 5 bases and J by 6 bases, and 20 bases separated the two germline ends. The CDR3 spans 16 residues. CDR3 coding DNA: TGTGCCAGCAGTCCACTCGGGGCGGGGGCAGTTCAGCCCCAGCATTTT. Translated: CASSPLGAGAVQPQHF.

The CDR3 DNA reads as TGTGCCAGCAGTGGAGACGGGAGAGGGCTCAATCAGCCCCAGCATTTT. It specifies CASSGDGRGLNQPQHF. The rearrangement uses TRBV6-1 and TRBJ1-5; D gene ambiguous. The V and J ends lost 4 bases and 3 bases respectively, with 16 bases between them. The CDR3 totals 16 residues. Germline V gives CDR1 MNHNS, CDR2 SASEGT.

About this clone: One end of the junction is discordant with germline, which a read error may explain. J is TRBJ2-2 and V is TRBV28; D call uncertain. CDR1 MDHEN and CDR2 SYDVKM come from the germline V gene. The CDR3 is 13 amino acids. The CDR3: CASRLVSTGELFF. In nucleotides, the CDR3 is TGTGCCAGCCGTTTAGTGAGCACCGGGGAGCTGTTTTTT.

The DNA for the CDR3 is TGTGCCAGCAGGCAGGGAACAGTCGATAATTCACCCCTCCACTTT. This encodes CASRQGTVDNSPLHF. This sequence joins TRBV6-6 and TRBJ1-6, with a weak D call TRBD1 (5 bases). The CDR3 length is 15 residues. Germline V lookup: CDR1 MNHNY, CDR2 SVGAGI (reference sequence). Trimming removed 6 bases from V and 5 bases from J, with 14 bases in between.

The chain has TRBV19 and TRBJ1-1, with 7 bases aligning to TRBD1. Looked up from germline, CDR1 is LNHDA and CDR2 is SQIVND (reference sequence). The CDR3 runs to 15 residues. V shed 8 bases, J shed 4 bases, and the junction held 13 bases outside the gene matches. The CDR3 DNA reads TGTGCCAGTTGTCGTTCACAGGGGCTAACCACTGAAGCTTTCTTT. It encodes CASCRSQGLTTEAFF.

This rearrangement joins TRBV7-9 to TRBJ1-2; D call uncertain. The CDR3 sequence is 12 residues long. Trimming removed 5 bases at V and 5 bases at J, with 9 bases between. CDR1 SEHNR and CDR2 FQNEAQ come from the germline V gene (reference sequence). The chain's CDR3 is CASSTGGYGYTF. The CDR3 nucleotides are TGTGCCAGCAGCACTGGTGGGTATGGCTACACCTTC.

The V and J genes are TRBV5-4 and TRBJ2-6; no clear D gene. V dropped 2 bases and J dropped 0 bases, with 12 bases sitting between them. The CDR3 has 17 residues. Per the germline V gene, CDR1 is SGHNT and CDR2 is YYREEE (reference sequence). CDR3: CASSFAHASSGANVLTF. CDR3 sequence (DNA): TGTGCCAGCAGCTTTGCCCATGCGAGCTCTGGGGCCAACGTCCTGACTTTC.

V usage is TRBV5-1 and J usage is TRBJ2-3, with D possibly being TRBD1 (6 bases). The CDR3 totals 13 residues. V was cut by 5 bases and J by 2 bases, with 9 bases left in between. The V gene's germline CDR1 is SGHRS and CDR2 YFSETQ. CDR3: CASRQGNTDTQYF. The CDR3, as DNA: TGCGCCAGCAGACAGGGCAACACAGATACGCAGTATTTT.

The chain uses TRBV11-2 and TRBJ2-7; TRBD2 is a possible D gene (5 bases). This CDR3 has 14 residues. CDR1 and CDR2 from the germline V gene are SGHAT and FQNNGV. V was cut by 5 bases and J by 2 bases, with 13 bases left in between. The CDR3 nucleotides are TGTGCCAGCAGCCCACGGGAATCCACCTACGAGCAGTACTTC. This translates into CASSPRESTYEQYF.

This chain uses TRBV7-6 with TRBJ2-3; possibly TRBD1 for D (5 bases). V lost 6 bases and J 3 bases, leaving 34 bases between the germline ends. Germline V gives CDR1 SGHVS, CDR2 FNYEAQ. The CDR3 is 21 amino acids. The CDR3 loop reads CASSMLHLELVSPSGTDTQYF. The CDR3, as DNA: TGTGCCAGCAGTATGCTTCACCTCGAACTCGTGAGTCCTTCAGGGACAGATACGCAGTATTTT.

J is TRBJ2-1 and V is TRBV19, with D unclear. There are 15 residues in the CDR3. CDR1 and CDR2 (germline): LNHDA, SQIVND (reference sequence). The V end lost 4 bases, the J end lost 4 bases, and 14 bases lay between the germline ends. Here the CDR3 DNA reads TGTGCCAGTAGTAATGCGGCAGCGCCTTACAATGAGCAGTTCTTC. Its protein product is CASSNAAAPYNEQFF.